The rows below give T cell receptor beta chains drawn from one sample of a study of T cell responses to AZD1222 COVID-19 vaccine. Data came from immunoSEQ multiplex PCR; TCRdb stores just in-frame clones and leaves some out. The table records more than 70,000 clones, 91% of them present only once. The sample in question was peripheral blood, obtained 28 days after the second AZD1222 dose. The origin of the receptors is an adult who received the AZD1222 COVID-19 vaccine. Both conserved end residues are part of each CDR3. The order of the fields is V gene, J gene, D gene, CDR3 DNA, CDR3 protein. The D gene is left open where the match is weak.

V gene: TRBV6-4; J gene: TRBJ2-1; D gene: -; CDR3 DNA: TGTGCCAGCAGTGAAACCAGGGACAATGAGCAGTTCTTC; CDR3 protein: CASSETRDNEQFF
V gene: TRBV19; J gene: TRBJ2-3; D gene: -; CDR3 DNA: TGTGCCAGCCGGACAGGAGGGCGCACAGATACGCAGTATTTT; CDR3 protein: CASRTGGRTDTQYF
V gene: TRBV2; J gene: TRBJ1-2; D gene: -; CDR3 DNA: TGTGCCAGCAGTGAAGTCCCCCTGGGTGGCTACACCTTC; CDR3 protein: CASSEVPLGGYTF
V gene: TRBV29-1; J gene: TRBJ2-2; D gene: TRBD2; CDR3 DNA: TGCAGCGTTGAGGGACTAGCGGGAGGAAACACCGGGGAGCTGTTTTTT; CDR3 protein: CSVEGLAGGNTGELFF
V gene: TRBV6-5; J gene: TRBJ1-1; D gene: TRBD1; CDR3 DNA: TGTGCCAGCAGATTCGACAGGGGCACTGAAGCTTTCTTT; CDR3 protein: CASRFDRGTEAFF
V gene: TRBV2; J gene: TRBJ2-7; D gene: TRBD2; CDR3 DNA: TGTGCCAGCAGTTCGGGAGGGCGCTCCTACGAGCAGTACTTC; CDR3 protein: CASSSGGRSYEQYF
V gene: TRBV28; J gene: TRBJ1-1; D gene: TRBD1; CDR3 DNA: TGTGCCAGCAGTTCCGGACAGGGTAGGGCTGAAGCTTTCTTT; CDR3 protein: CASSSGQGRAEAFF
V gene: TRBV5-1; J gene: TRBJ2-7; D gene: -; CDR3 DNA: TGCGCCAGCAGCAGAGCCGGGCTCGCCTACGAGCAGTACTTC; CDR3 protein: CASSRAGLAYEQYF
V gene: TRBV7-2; J gene: TRBJ1-6; D gene: TRBD1; CDR3 DNA: TGTGCCAGCAGCTCCCCACAGGGGGCGTATTCACCCCTCCACTTT; CDR3 protein: CASSSPQGAYSPLHF
V gene: TRBV7-9; J gene: TRBJ2-5; D gene: -; CDR3 DNA: TGTGCCAGCAGCTCCGGAGGGCAGGGGCTAGGGGAGACCCAGTACTTC; CDR3 protein: CASSSGGQGLGETQYF